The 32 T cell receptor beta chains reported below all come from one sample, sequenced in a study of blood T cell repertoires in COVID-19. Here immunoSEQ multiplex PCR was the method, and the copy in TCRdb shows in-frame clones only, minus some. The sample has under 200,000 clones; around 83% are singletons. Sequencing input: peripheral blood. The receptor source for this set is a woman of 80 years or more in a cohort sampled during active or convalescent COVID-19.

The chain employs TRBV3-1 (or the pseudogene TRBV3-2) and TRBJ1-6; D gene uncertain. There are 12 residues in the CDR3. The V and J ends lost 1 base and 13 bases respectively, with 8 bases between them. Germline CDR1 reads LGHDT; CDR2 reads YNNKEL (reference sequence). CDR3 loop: CASSQGPGPLHF. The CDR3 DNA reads TGTGCCAGCAGCCAAGGTCCGGGGCCCCTCCACTTT.

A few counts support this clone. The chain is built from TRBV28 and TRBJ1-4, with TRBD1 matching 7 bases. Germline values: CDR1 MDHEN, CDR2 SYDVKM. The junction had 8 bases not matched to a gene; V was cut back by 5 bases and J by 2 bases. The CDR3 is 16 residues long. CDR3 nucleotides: TGTGCCAGCAGTCCCACCCGACAGGGCACTAATGAAAAACTGTTTTTT. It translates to CASSPTRQGTNEKLFF.

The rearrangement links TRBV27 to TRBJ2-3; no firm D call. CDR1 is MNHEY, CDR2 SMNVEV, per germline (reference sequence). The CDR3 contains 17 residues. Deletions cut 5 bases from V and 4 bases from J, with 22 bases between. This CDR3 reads CASSPYLTPLKPDTQYF. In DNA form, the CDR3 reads TGTGCCAGCAGTCCCTACCTAACCCCGTTAAAACCAGATACGCAGTATTTT.

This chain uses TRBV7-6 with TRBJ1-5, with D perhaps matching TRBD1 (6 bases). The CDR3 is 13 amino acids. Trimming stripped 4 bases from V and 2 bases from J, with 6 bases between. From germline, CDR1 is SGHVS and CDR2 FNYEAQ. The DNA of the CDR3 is TGTGCCAGCAGCTCAGGGGGCAATCAGCCCCAGCATTTT. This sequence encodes CASSSGGNQPQHF.

The CDR3 sequence: CSVREGNTIYF. DNA for the CDR3: TGCAGCGTTCGAGAAGGAAACACCATATATTTT. V is TRBV29-1 and J is TRBJ1-3; D call uncertain. The CDR3 runs to 11 residues. Germline V lookup: CDR1 SQVTM, CDR2 ANQGSEA. V was clipped by 5 bases and J by 4 bases, with 6 bases between them. Combining the CDR3 with reference TRBV29-1 and TRBJ1-3 gives the whole variable domain SAVISQKPSRDICQRGTSLTIQCQVDSQVTMMFWYRQQPGQSLTLIATANQGSEATYESGFVIDKFPISRPNLTFSTLTVSNMSPEDSSIYLCSVREGNTIYFGEGSWLTVV.

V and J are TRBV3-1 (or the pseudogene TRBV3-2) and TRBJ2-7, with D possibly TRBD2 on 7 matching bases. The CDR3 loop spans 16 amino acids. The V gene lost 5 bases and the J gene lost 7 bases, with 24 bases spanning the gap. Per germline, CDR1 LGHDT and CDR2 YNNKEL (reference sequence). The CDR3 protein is CASSYPPRGGSGEQYF. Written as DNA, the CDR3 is TGTGCCAGCAGCTACCCTCCGAGGGGGGGGTCGGGAGAGCAGTACTTC.

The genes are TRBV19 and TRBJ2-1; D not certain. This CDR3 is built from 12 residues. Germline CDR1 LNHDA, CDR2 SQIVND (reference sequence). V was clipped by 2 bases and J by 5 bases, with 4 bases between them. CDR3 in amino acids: CASSILDNEQFF. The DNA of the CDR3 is TGTGCCAGTAGTATACTCGACAATGAGCAGTTCTTC.

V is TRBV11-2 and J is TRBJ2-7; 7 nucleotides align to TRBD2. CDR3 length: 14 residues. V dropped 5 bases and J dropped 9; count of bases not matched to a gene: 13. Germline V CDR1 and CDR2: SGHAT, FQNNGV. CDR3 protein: CASSPSGSPWGQYF. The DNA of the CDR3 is TGTGCCAGCAGCCCTAGCGGTTCCCCCTGGGGGCAGTACTTC.

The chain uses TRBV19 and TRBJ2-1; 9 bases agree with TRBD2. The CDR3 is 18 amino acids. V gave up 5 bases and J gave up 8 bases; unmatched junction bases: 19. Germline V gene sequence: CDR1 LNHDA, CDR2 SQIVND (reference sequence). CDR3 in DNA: TGTGCCAGTAGTCCTAACCGTTGGGAAGCGGGAGGAGAGGATGAGCAGTTCTTC. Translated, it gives CASSPNRWEAGGEDEQFF.

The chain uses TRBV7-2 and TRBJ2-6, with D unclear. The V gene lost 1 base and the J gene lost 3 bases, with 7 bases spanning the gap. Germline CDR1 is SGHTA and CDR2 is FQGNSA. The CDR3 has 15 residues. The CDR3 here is CASSLGQIGANVLTF. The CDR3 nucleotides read TGTGCCAGCAGCTTAGGCCAGATTGGGGCCAACGTCCTGACTTTC.

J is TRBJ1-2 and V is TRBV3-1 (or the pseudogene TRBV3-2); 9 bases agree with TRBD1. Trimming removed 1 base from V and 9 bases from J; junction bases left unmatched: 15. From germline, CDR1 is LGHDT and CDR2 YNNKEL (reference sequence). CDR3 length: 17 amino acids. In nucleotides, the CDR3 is TGTGCCAGCAGCCAAGGGATAACCGGGACAGGGATCTACAGCTACACCTTC. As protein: CASSQGITGTGIYSYTF.

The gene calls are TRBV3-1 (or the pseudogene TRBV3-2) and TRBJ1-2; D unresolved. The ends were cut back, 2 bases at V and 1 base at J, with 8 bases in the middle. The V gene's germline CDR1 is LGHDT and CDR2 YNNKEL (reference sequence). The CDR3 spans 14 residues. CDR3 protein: CASSQSEGNYGYTF. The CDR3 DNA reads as TGTGCCAGCAGCCAATCGGAGGGTAACTATGGCTACACCTTC.

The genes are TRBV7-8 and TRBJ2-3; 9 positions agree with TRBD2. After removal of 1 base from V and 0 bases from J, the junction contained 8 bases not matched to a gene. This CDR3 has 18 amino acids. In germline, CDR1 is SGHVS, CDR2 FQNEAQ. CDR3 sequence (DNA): TGTGCCAGCAGCTTAGTTCCCCGACTAGCGGCGAGCACAGATACGCAGTATTTT. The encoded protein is CASSLVPRLAASTDTQYF.

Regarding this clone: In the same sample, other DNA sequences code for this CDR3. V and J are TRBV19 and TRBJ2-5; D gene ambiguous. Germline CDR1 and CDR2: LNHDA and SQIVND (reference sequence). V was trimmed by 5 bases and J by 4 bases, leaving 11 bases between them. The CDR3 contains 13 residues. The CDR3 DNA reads TGTGCCAGTAGTGACTCCGGTGGAGAGACCCAGTACTTC. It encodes CASSDSGGETQYF.

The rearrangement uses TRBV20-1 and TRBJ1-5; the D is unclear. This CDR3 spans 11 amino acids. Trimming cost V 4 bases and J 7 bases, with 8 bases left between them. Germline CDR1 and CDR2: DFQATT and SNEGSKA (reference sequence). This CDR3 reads CSAKAGQPQHF. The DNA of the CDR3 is TGCAGTGCTAAAGCGGGGCAGCCCCAGCATTTT.

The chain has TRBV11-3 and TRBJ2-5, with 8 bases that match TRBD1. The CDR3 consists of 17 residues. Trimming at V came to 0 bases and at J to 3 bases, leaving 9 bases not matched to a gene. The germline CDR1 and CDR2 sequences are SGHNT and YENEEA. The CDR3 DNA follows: TGTGCCAGCAGCTTAGATCCCCCGGGACAGGTTGAAGAGACCCAGTACTTC. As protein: CASSLDPPGQVEETQYF.

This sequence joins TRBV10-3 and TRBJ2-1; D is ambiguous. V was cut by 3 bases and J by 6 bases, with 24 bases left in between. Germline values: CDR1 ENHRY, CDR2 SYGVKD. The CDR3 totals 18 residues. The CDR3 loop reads CAISDPYNRQSRVNEQFF. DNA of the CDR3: TGTGCCATCAGTGACCCCTATAACCGACAAAGTAGAGTCAATGAGCAGTTCTTC.

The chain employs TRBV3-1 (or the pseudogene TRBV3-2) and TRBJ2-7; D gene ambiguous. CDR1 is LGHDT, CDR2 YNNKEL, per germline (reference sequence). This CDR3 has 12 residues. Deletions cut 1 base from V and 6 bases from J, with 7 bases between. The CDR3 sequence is CASSQGLSEQYF. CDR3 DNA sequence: TGTGCCAGCAGCCAAGGATTGAGCGAGCAGTACTTC.

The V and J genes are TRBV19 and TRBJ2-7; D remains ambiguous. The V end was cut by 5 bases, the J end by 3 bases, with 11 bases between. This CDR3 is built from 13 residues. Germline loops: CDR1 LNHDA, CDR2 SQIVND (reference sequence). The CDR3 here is CASSVQTNYEQYF. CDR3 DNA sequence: TGTGCCAGTAGTGTACAGACCAACTACGAGCAGTACTTC.

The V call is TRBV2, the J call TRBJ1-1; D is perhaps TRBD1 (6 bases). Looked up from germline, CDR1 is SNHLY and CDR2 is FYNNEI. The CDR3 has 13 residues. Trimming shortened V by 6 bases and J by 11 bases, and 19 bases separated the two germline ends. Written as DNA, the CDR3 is TGTGCCAGCAGCCGCGACTATAGGGGGAATGCTTTCTTT. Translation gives CASSRDYRGNAFF.

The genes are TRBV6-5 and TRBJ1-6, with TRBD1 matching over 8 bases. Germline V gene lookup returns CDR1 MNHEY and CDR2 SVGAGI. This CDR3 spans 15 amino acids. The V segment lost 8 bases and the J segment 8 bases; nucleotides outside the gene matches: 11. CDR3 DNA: TGTGCCAGCGGAATGGACAGGGTCTTGGATTCACCCCTCCACTTT. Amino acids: CASGMDRVLDSPLHF.

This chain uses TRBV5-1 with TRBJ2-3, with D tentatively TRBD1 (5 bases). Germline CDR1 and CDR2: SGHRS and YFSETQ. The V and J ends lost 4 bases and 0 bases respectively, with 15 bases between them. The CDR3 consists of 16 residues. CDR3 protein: CASSAASWGSTDTQYF. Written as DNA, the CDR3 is TGCGCCAGCAGCGCCGCGTCGTGGGGCAGCACAGATACGCAGTATTTT.

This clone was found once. The chain's CDR3 is CASSLVAGSTDTQYF. CDR3 DNA sequence: TGTGCCAGCAGCTTAGTTGCGGGCTCCACAGATACGCAGTATTTT. The V gene is TRBV7-9, the J gene TRBJ2-3; D may be TRBD2 (5 bases). The CDR3 extends over 15 amino acids. Germline V CDR1 and CDR2: SEHNR, FQNEAQ (reference sequence). Between the trimmed V and J ends, which lost 1 base and 2 bases, there was a span of 10 bases. The complete variable domain, with remaining parts taken from reference TRBV7-9 and TRBJ2-3, reads DTGVSQNPRHKITKRGQNVTFRCDPISEHNRLYWYRQTLGQGPEFLTYFQNEAQLEKSRLLSDRFSAERPKGSFSTLEIQRTEQGDSAMYLCASSLVAGSTDTQYFGPGTRLTVL.

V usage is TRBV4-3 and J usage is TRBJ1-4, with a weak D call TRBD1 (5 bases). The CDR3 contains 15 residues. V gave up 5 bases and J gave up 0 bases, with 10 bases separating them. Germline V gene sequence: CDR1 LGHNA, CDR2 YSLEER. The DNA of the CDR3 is TGCGCCAGCAGCGAAAGACAGTCAACTAATGAAAAACTGTTTTTT. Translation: CASSERQSTNEKLFF.

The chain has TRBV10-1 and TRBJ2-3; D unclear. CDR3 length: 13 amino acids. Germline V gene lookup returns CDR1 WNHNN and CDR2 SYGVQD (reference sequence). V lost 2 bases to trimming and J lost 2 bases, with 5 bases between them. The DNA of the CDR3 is TGCGCCAGCAGTGAGGTCTTCACAGATACGCAGTATTTT. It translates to CASSEVFTDTQYF.

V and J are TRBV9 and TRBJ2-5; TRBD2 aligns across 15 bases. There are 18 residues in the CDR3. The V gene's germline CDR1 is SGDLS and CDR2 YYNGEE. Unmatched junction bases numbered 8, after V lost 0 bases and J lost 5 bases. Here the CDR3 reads CASSVAGTSGGFGETQYF. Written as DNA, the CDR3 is TGTGCCAGCAGCGTAGCCGGGACTAGCGGGGGGTTTGGGGAGACCCAGTACTTC.

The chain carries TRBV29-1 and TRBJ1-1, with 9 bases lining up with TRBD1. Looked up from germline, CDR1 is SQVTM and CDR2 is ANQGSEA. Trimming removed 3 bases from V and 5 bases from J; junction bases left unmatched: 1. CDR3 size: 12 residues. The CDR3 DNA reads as TGCAGCGTTGAGACAGGGGGAACTGAAGCTTTCTTT. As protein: CSVETGGTEAFF. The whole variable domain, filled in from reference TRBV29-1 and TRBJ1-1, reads SAVISQKPSRDICQRGTSLTIQCQVDSQVTMMFWYRQQPGQSLTLIATANQGSEATYESGFVIDKFPISRPNLTFSTLTVSNMSPEDSSIYLCSVETGGTEAFFGQGTRLTVV.

This CDR3 reads CSVERGFNEKLFF. As DNA, the CDR3 is TGCAGCGTTGAACGAGGGTTTAATGAAAAACTGTTTTTT. The V and J genes are TRBV29-1 and TRBJ1-4; D gene uncertain. V gave up 2 bases and J gave up 4 bases, with 8 bases separating them. The CDR3 length is 13 residues. Germline V gene data show CDR1 as SQVTM and CDR2 as ANQGSEA.

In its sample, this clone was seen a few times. The CDR3 DNA reads TGTGCCAGTAACCTGAGGACAGTAAATCAGCCCCAGCATTTT. As protein: CASNLRTVNQPQHF. The V call is TRBV19, the J call TRBJ1-5, with D perhaps TRBD1 (6 bases). Trimming pared 7 bases from V and 4 bases from J, leaving 14 bases between. Germline CDR1 and CDR2: LNHDA and SQIVND (reference sequence). There are 14 residues in the CDR3.

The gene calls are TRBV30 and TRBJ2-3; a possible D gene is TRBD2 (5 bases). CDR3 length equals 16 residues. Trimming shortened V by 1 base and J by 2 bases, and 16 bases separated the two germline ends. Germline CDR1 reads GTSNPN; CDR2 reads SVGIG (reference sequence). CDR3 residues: CAWSDREGKVTDTQYF. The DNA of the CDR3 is TGTGCCTGGAGTGACCGTGAGGGAAAGGTCACAGATACGCAGTATTTT.

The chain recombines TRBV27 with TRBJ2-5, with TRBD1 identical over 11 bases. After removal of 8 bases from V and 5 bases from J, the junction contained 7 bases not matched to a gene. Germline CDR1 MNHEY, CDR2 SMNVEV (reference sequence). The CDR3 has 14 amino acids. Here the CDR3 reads CASSGTGGWETQYF. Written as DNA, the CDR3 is TGTGCCAGCTCCGGGACAGGGGGGTGGGAGACCCAGTACTTC.

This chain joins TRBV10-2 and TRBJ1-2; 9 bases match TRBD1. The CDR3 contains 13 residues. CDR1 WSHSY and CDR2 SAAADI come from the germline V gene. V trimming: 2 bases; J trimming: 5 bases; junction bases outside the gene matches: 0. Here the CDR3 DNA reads TGCGCCAGCAGTGAGGGACAGGGGTATGGCTACACCTTC. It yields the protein CASSEGQGYGYTF.